This is a list of T cell receptor beta chains from one sample in a study of T cells in pancreatic ductal adenocarcinoma. Profiled with immunoSEQ multiplex PCR; TCRdb holds only in-frame clones, not every one. The table lists just under 30,000 clones, 90% to 95% of them singletons. Material: PBMCs. The receptors come from a human donor with pancreatic ductal adenocarcinoma. Each CDR3 is given with its conserved first and last residue. The D gene is left open where the match is weak. For some rows the clone size is stated as once, few or many, or as a class when expanded; others skip it.

v_gene	j_gene	abundance	d_gene	CDR3aa	CDR3nt
TRBV5-4	TRBJ2-3	NA	NA	CASRHAGKGQDTQYF	TGTGCCAGCAGGCACGCCGGGAAGGGACAAGATACGCAGTATTTT
TRBV2	TRBJ2-1	NA	NA	CASSVSGYYNEQFF	TGTGCCAGCAGTGTATCAGGGTACTACAATGAGCAGTTCTTC
TRBV6-1	TRBJ2-1	NA	TRBD2	CASFWGLAGNNEQFF	TGTGCCAGCTTTTGGGGACTAGCGGGAAACAATGAGCAGTTCTTC
TRBV6-6	TRBJ1-1	NA	NA	CASSYTTTLNTEAFF	TGTGCCAGCAGTTACACGACGACCCTGAACACTGAAGCTTTCTTT
TRBV11-3	TRBJ2-1	NA	NA	CASSSERRRGQQFF	TGTGCCAGCAGCTCGGAGCGGAGGCGGGGTCAGCAGTTCTTC
TRBV10-2	TRBJ1-3	once	NA	CASSEPGRTIYF	TGCGCCAGCAGTGAGCCAGGCAGAACCATATATTTT
TRBV12-2	TRBJ2-7	NA	NA	CASRRLSDRARDYEQYF	TGTGCAAGTCGCAGACTATCCGACAGGGCGAGGGACTACGAGCAGTACTTC
TRBV27	TRBJ2-7	NA	NA	CASSPNPGTPYEQYF	TGTGCCAGCAGTCCTAACCCCGGGACACCCTACGAGCAGTACTTC
TRBV18	TRBJ1-1	NA	TRBD1	CASSRQGGTEAFF	TGTGCCAGCTCACGACAGGGGGGCACTGAAGCTTTCTTT
TRBV19	TRBJ2-6	once	TRBD1	CASSIRGQAGANVLTF	TGTGCCAGTAGTATTAGGGGGCAGGCTGGGGCCAACGTCCTGACTTTC
TRBV28	TRBJ2-7	NA	TRBD1	CASSHALGTGSSYEQYF	TGTGCCAGCAGCCACGCCCTAGGGACAGGTTCATCATACGAGCAGTACTTC
TRBV27	TRBJ2-1	NA	NA	CASSLKAIILSYNEQFF	TGTGCCAGCAGTTTGAAAGCAATCATACTCTCCTACAATGAGCAGTTCTTC
TRBV29-1	TRBJ1-1	NA	NA	CSVEGGQGRNEAFF	TGCAGCGTTGAAGGGGGGCAGGGTCGCAATGAAGCTTTCTTT
TRBV30	TRBJ1-2	NA	NA	CAWSVQTPNINDGYTF	TGTGCCTGGAGTGTACAAACCCCGAATATCAACGATGGCTACACCTTC
TRBV25-1	TRBJ1-1	NA	TRBD1	CASSHRGYTEAFF	TGTGCCAGCAGCCACAGGGGTTATACTGAAGCTTTCTTT
TRBV18	TRBJ2-7	NA	TRBD1	CASSYSGTVAYEQYF	TGTGCCAGCTCATACTCCGGGACAGTAGCCTACGAGCAGTACTTC
TRBV10-2	TRBJ2-1	NA	NA	CASTLGRQNEQFF	TGCGCCAGCACGTTGGGTAGGCAAAATGAGCAGTTCTTC
TRBV7-2	TRBJ2-3	NA	NA	CASSLAPDSTDTQYF	TGTGCCAGCAGCTTAGCTCCAGATAGCACAGATACGCAGTATTTT
TRBV5-1	TRBJ2-3	once	NA	CASSTFGRATDTQYF	TGCGCCAGCAGCACGTTCGGCAGGGCCACAGATACGCAGTATTTT
TRBV7-2	TRBJ2-1	NA	TRBD2	CASSFRTSGNNEQFF	TGTGCCAGCAGCTTTCGGACTAGCGGGAACAATGAGCAGTTCTTC
TRBV18	TRBJ2-7	NA	NA	CASSGSGSGEQYF	TGTGCCAGCTCAGGGTCAGGGTCCGGCGAGCAGTACTTC
TRBV6-5	TRBJ2-7	NA	NA	CASSYSLRRDEQYF	TGTGCCAGCAGTTACTCGTTGCGACGAGACGAGCAGTACTTC
TRBV18	TRBJ2-5	NA	NA	CASSPGAAETQYF	TGTGCCAGCTCACCAGGGGCGGCGGAGACCCAGTACTTC
TRBV2	TRBJ1-5	few	NA	CASSDNTGPNQPQHF	TGTGCCAGCAGCGATAATACAGGGCCCAATCAGCCCCAGCATTTT
TRBV30	TRBJ2-1	NA	TRBD1	CAWSARGFYNEQFF	TGTGCCTGGAGTGCCAGGGGGTTCTACAATGAGCAGTTCTTC
TRBV6-1	TRBJ1-5	NA	NA	CASSELQSNQPQHF	TGTGCCAGCAGTGAGCTACAGAGCAATCAGCCCCAGCATTTT